Detailed here is one TCR beta chain. The antigen is unknown. This entry belongs to a study of T cell responses to AZD1222 COVID-19 vaccine. Some clones are missing from TCRdb's copy, which holds only in-frame ones; the method was immunoSEQ multiplex PCR. The sample yields 110,000 or so clones, just over 90% seen once. Study outcomes and limitations: Donors were chiefly white British, with a greater number of females, and clonal diversity was perhaps underestimated. Regions left unmutated in variants are reportedly the target of nearly half of spike-specific TCRs. Compared with day 0, the breadth and depth of the Spike-specific TCR repertoire rose significantly after two doses of AZD1222. Sampled repertoires all dated from after the peak T cell response.

CDR1 is SGHTA, CDR2 FQGTGA, per germline. The CDR3 is 14 amino acids. The J segment lost 9 bases and the V segment lost 4 bases, leaving 6 bases of the junction unmatched. This chain links TRBV7-3 with TRBJ1-6; 7 nucleotides line up with TRBD1. The material sequenced was peripheral blood, taken on day 0 of AZD1222 vaccination. The TCR comes from an adult in good health. The CDR3 DNA sequence: TGTGCCAGCAGCTCGGACAGGAAAGGTTCACCCCTCCACTTT. Translating it yields CASSSDRKGSPLHF.